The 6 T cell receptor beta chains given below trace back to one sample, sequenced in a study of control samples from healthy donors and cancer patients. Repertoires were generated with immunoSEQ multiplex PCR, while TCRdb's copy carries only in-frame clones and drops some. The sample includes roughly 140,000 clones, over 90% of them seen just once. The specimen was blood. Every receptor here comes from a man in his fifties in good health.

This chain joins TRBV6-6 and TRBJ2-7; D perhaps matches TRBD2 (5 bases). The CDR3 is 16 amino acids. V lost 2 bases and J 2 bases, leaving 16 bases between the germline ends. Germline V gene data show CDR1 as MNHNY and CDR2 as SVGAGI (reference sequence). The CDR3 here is CASSYNSGRETYEQYF. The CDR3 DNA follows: TGTGCCAGCAGTTACAACTCGGGAAGGGAGACCTACGAGCAGTACTTC.

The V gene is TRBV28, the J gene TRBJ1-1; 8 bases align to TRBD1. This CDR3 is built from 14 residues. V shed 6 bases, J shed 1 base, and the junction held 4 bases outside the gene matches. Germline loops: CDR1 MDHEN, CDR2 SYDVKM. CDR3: CASRPQGANTEAFF. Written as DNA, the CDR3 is TGTGCCAGCAGGCCCCAGGGGGCGAACACTGAAGCTTTCTTT.

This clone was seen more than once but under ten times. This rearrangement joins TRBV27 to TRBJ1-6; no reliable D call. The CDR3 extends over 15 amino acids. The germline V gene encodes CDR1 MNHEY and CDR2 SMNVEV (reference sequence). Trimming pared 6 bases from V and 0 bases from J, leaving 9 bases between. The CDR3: CASSRGDSYNSPLHF. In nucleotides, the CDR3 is TGTGCCAGCAGCCGAGGAGACTCCTATAATTCACCCCTCCACTTT.

The CDR3 bases are TGTGCCAGCAACCCCTCGGGACTAGCGGGAGTGGAGCAGTTCTTC. Its protein is CASNPSGLAGVEQFF. The chain carries TRBV6-6 and TRBJ2-1; 14 bases fit TRBD2. There are 15 residues in the CDR3. Germline loops: CDR1 MNHNY, CDR2 SVGAGI (reference sequence). The J segment lost 10 bases and the V segment lost 7 bases, leaving 9 bases of the junction unmatched.

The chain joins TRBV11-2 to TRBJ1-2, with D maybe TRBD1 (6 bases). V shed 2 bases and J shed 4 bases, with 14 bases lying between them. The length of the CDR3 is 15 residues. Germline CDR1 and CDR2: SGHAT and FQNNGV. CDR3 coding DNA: TGTGCCAGCAGCTTACCATCAGGGGCGCTCTATGGCTACACCTTC. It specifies CASSLPSGALYGYTF.

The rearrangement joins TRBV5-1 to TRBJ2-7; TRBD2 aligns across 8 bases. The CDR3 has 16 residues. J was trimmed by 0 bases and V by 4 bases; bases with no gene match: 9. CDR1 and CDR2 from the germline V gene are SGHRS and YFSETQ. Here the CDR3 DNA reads TGCGCCAGCAGCGGAGGGGGTAGCGGGAACTCCTACGAGCAGTACTTC. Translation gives CASSGGGSGNSYEQYF. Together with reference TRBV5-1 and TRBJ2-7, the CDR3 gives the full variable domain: KAGVTQTPRYLIKTRGQQVTLSCSPISGHRSVSWYQQTPGQGLQFLFEYFSETQRNKGNFPGRFSGRQFSNSRSEMNVSTLELGDSALYLCASSGGGSGNSYEQYFGPGTRLTVT.